A selection of T cell receptor beta chains follows, all from one sample in a study of long-term antiretroviral therapy in people with HIV. Sequencing was performed with immunoSEQ multiplex PCR; in TCRdb, only in-frame clones are kept and a portion is missing. The table lists 20,000 to 30,000 clones, roughly 86% of them singletons, with more than 8.5% in the top ten. The sample consisted of unsorted PBMCs, taken 1.8 years before starting antiretroviral therapy. Every receptor here comes from a man between 50 and 59 years old with HIV. CDR3s include the opening cysteine and the closing phenylalanine or tryptophan. A D gene is named only where the DNA matches it firmly. A row's size may be missing; if present it is once, few, many or a size class.

V,J,D,size,DNA,CDR3
TRBV11-3,TRBJ2-7,NA,NA,TGTGCCAGCAGCTTAATGAGCGGGTCCACCTCTGAGCAGTACTTC,CASSLMSGSTSEQYF
TRBV7-9,TRBJ1-2,NA,NA,TGTGCCAGCAGCCCAGCAGAGAACTATGGCTACACCTTC,CASSPAENYGYTF
TRBV5-6,TRBJ2-1,NA,NA,TGTGCCAGCAGCTTAGTGCCGGCCTCCTCCTACAATGAGCAGTTCTTC,CASSLVPASSYNEQFF
TRBV7-2,TRBJ2-5,NA,NA,TGTGCCAGCAGCTCGGGACTGCAAGAGACCCAGTACTTC,CASSSGLQETQYF
TRBV29-1,TRBJ2-2,TRBD2,NA,TGCAGCTATAACTCCTTCGGGGGAGGGACCACCGGGGAGCTGTTTTTT,CSYNSFGGGTTGELFF
TRBV9,TRBJ1-1,NA,NA,TGTGCCAGCAGCGTAGTGCCGAACACTGAAGCTTTCTTT,CASSVVPNTEAFF
TRBV6-5,TRBJ1-6,TRBD1,NA,TGTGCCAGCAGTTACACTAATAGGGACAGCTTACCCCTCCACTTT,CASSYTNRDSLPLHF
TRBV11-2,TRBJ1-1,TRBD1,NA,TGTGCCAGCAGCTTACGTGTTAACAGGGGGCGCTTAGTTCACACTGAAGCTTTCTTT,CASSLRVNRGRLVHTEAFF
TRBV5-1,TRBJ2-1,NA,NA,TGCGCCAGCAGCTTGGGGGGCAGGGAGCAGTTCTTC,CASSLGGREQFF
TRBV28,TRBJ2-7,NA,NA,TGTGCCAGCAGTCTCAACCCCTCGGCAGCAATTGACGAGCAGTACTTC,CASSLNPSAAIDEQYF
TRBV10-3,TRBJ2-3,TRBD2,NA,TGTGCCATCAGTGAGTCTAGGTCTAGCGGGAGCTCGGGGACTAGCACAGATACGCAGTATTTT,CAISESRSSGSSGTSTDTQYF
TRBV6-6,TRBJ1-5,NA,NA,TGTGCCAGCAGTTACTCGGGGGCCTATCAGCCCCAGCATTTT,CASSYSGAYQPQHF
TRBV27,TRBJ2-7,NA,NA,TGTGCCAGCAGGCGGTTCTCCTACGAGCAGTACTTC,CASRRFSYEQYF
TRBV7-9,TRBJ2-7,NA,NA,TGTGCCAGCAGCCCACAACGTTACGAGCAGTACTTC,CASSPQRYEQYF
TRBV20-1,TRBJ1-2,NA,NA,TGCAGTGCCAACGCCGGGAGTGGCTACACCTTC,CSANAGSGYTF
TRBV5-6,TRBJ2-1,NA,NA,TGTGCCAGCAGCCTAACAGGGACCCACAATGAGCAGTTCTTC,CASSLTGTHNEQFF
TRBV9,TRBJ2-7,NA,few,TGTGCCAGCAGCGTAGAAGTTCGTCGGGGCAACGAGCAGTACTTC,CASSVEVRRGNEQYF
TRBV19,TRBJ1-2,TRBD1,NA,TGTGCCAGTAGTGGGACAGTCGAAAACTATGGCTACACCTTC,CASSGTVENYGYTF
TRBV5-1,TRBJ2-5,TRBD1,NA,TGCGCCAGCGGGGGGACAGGTCAAGAGACCCAGTACTTC,CASGGTGQETQYF
TRBV18,TRBJ1-5,TRBD1,NA,TGTGCCAGCTCACCACGACAGGGATTGGGCAATCAGCCCCAGCATTTT,CASSPRQGLGNQPQHF
TRBV5-5,TRBJ2-7,TRBD1,once,TGTGCCAGCAGCTTGGACAGGGGAACATACGAGCAGTACTTC,CASSLDRGTYEQYF
TRBV5-1,TRBJ1-4,NA,NA,TGCGCCAGCAGCTTCCGGGAACCTAATGAAAAACTGTTTTTT,CASSFREPNEKLFF
TRBV10-3,TRBJ1-5,NA,NA,TGTGCCATCAGTGCTGACAGGAGCAATCAGCCCCAGCATTTT,CAISADRSNQPQHF
TRBV2,TRBJ1-5,NA,NA,TGTGCCAGCGGGGCAGTAAATCAGCCCCAGCATTTT,CASGAVNQPQHF
TRBV18,TRBJ2-1,NA,NA,TGTGCCAGCTCACCACCAGAAACTAGATTATACAATGAGCAGTTCTTC,CASSPPETRLYNEQFF
TRBV9,TRBJ1-3,NA,NA,TGTGCCAGCAGCGCTCAGGGAGGGTTTATCGGAAACACCATATATTTT,CASSAQGGFIGNTIYF
TRBV4-1,TRBJ2-1,NA,once,TGCGCCAGCAGCCAAGTGGGGCTAGCTTGGGATGAGCAGTTCTTC,CASSQVGLAWDEQFF
TRBV5-1,TRBJ2-7,NA,few,TGCGCCAGCAGCTTGGAGGGCTACGAGCAGTACTTC,CASSLEGYEQYF
TRBV7-3,TRBJ1-6,NA,NA,TGTGCCAGCAGCCAAGGGGGAGGGGGTTATTCACCCCTCCACTTT,CASSQGGGGYSPLHF
TRBV20-1,TRBJ1-1,NA,NA,TGCAGTGCTAGAAGGAACACTGAAGCTTTCTTT,CSARRNTEAFF
TRBV11-2,TRBJ1-3,NA,NA,TGTGCCAGCAGCTTAGCTCTCGTCGCGTCCGACGGAAACACCATATATTTT,CASSLALVASDGNTIYF
TRBV7-2,TRBJ1-2,NA,NA,TGTGCCAGCAGCTTAAAGGCACCACGGACCGGCGGCTACACCTTC,CASSLKAPRTGGYTF
TRBV10-2,TRBJ2-3,TRBD2,NA,TGCGCCAGCAGTGACAACCCTCGGGCGGGGGGGCCCGCAGATACGCAGTATTTT,CASSDNPRAGGPADTQYF
TRBV9,TRBJ1-2,NA,NA,TGTGCCAGCAGCGTAGAAGGCGGGGGAGGCTACACCTTC,CASSVEGGGGYTF
TRBV21-1,TRBJ2-7,NA,once,TGTGCCAGCAGCAAAGGCAGGGGATTCTCTCACGAGCAGTACTTC,CASSKGRGFSHEQYF
TRBV2,TRBJ1-2,NA,NA,TGTGCCAGCAGTTGGGGGGGGGAAGCTAACTATGGCTACACCTTC,CASSWGGEANYGYTF
TRBV7-2,TRBJ2-7,TRBD2,NA,TGTGCCAGCAGCTTAGCTACCGGGAGGGACGAGCAGTACTTC,CASSLATGRDEQYF
TRBV27,TRBJ2-2,TRBD1,NA,TGTGCCAGCAGTTTAATGGGGACAGGGTCCGGGGAGCTGTTTTTT,CASSLMGTGSGELFF
TRBV7-9,TRBJ1-4,NA,NA,TGTGCCAGCAGCTTCACAGGGCTTAATGAAAAACTGTTTTTT,CASSFTGLNEKLFF
TRBV27,TRBJ2-6,TRBD2,NA,TGTGCCAGCAGGCCTAGGACTAGCGGGGACCGGGGCGGGGCCAACGTCCTGACTTTC,CASRPRTSGDRGGANVLTF
TRBV5-1,TRBJ2-3,NA,NA,TGCGCCAGCAACCATGTCGTGGGGGCTGGGGATACGCAGTATTTT,CASNHVVGAGDTQYF
TRBV5-1,TRBJ2-7,TRBD2,NA,TGCGCCAGCAGCTTGAGAGCGGGAGTCTACGAGCAGTACTTC,CASSLRAGVYEQYF
TRBV5-1,TRBJ2-7,NA,NA,TGCGCCAGCAGCTTGAACCGCGCAGGGGTAAAACACGAGCAGTACTTC,CASSLNRAGVKHEQYF
TRBV11-2,TRBJ2-7,NA,once,TGTGCCAGCAGCCAACCTCAAGGGGCTGGCGAGCAGTACTTC,CASSQPQGAGEQYF
TRBV27,TRBJ1-1,TRBD1,NA,TGTGCCAGCAGTACTTGGGACAGGGGGCGACTGAACACTGAAGCTTTCTTT,CASSTWDRGRLNTEAFF
TRBV5-1,TRBJ2-3,TRBD2,NA,TGCGCCAGCAGCTTACCCCTGGCGGGGGGCGCCGGGGATACGCAGTATTTT,CASSLPLAGGAGDTQYF
TRBV5-5,TRBJ2-5,NA,NA,TGTGCCAGCAGCTCGGGCCCCCGGGAGACCCAGTACTTC,CASSSGPRETQYF
TRBV11-2,TRBJ2-2,NA,NA,TGTGCCAGCAGCACCACGAGGGCCGGGGAGCTGTTTTTT,CASSTTRAGELFF
TRBV7-8,TRBJ1-1,NA,NA,TGTGCCAGCAGCTTAGCGCTGTCGGGGCGGGGGGAAGCTTTCTTT,CASSLALSGRGEAFF
TRBV27,TRBJ2-3,NA,few,TGTGCCAGCAGTTTAAGTCTTCGGGGCACAGATACGCAGTATTTT,CASSLSLRGTDTQYF
TRBV6-5,TRBJ1-2,TRBD1,NA,TGTGCCAGCAGTTCCCAGGACAGGGGTGGCCTCGGCTACACCTTC,CASSSQDRGGLGYTF
TRBV4-2,TRBJ2-7,NA,NA,TGTGCCAGCAGCCAAGGACTGGGGACCTTCTACGAGCAGTACTTC,CASSQGLGTFYEQYF
TRBV19,TRBJ2-7,NA,NA,TGTGCCAGTAGCCCCGAGGCGGGCGCTACCTACGAGCAGTACTTC,CASSPEAGATYEQYF